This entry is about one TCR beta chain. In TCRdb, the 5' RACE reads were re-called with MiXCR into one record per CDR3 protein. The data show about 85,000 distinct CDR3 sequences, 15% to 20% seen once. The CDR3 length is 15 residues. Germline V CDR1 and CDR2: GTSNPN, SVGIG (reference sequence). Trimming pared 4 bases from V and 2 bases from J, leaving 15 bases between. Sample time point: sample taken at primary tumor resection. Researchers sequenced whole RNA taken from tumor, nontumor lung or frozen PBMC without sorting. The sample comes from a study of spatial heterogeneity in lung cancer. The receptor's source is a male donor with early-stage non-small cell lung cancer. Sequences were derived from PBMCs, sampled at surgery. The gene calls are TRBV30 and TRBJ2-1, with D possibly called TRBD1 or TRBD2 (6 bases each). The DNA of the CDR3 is TGTGCCTGGAAAAGGGGGGCTGGGGCCTACAATGAGCAGTTCTTC. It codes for CAWKRGAGAYNEQFF.